What follows is one T cell receptor beta chain and its context. The source of the sample is a study of blood T cell repertoires in COVID-19. In the study overall: PBMCs, B-cell-depleted T cells, or T cells were the source of the cDNA or gDNA that made up the material.

Trimming cost V 4 bases and J 5 bases, with 9 bases left between them. The CDR3 covers 13 residues. The germline gives CDR1 LGHNA, CDR2 YSLEER. Clones were read by immunoSEQ multiplex PCR, and TCRdb kept only the in-frame ones, dropping some. The sample yields 390,000 or so clones, about 86% seen once. Participants came from under 30 US areas, aged roughly 18 to 95 years. Cohort placement rested on clinical history that participants reported themselves. The V and J genes are TRBV4-3 and TRBJ2-1; D gene uncertain. The source of this sequence is a woman aged 50 to 65 who had recovered from COVID-19. Input material: PBMCs or T cells enriched from blood (not recorded which). CDR3 bases: TGCGCCAGCAGCCGCAACTTCCACAATGAGCAGTTCTTC. Translation gives CASSRNFHNEQFF.